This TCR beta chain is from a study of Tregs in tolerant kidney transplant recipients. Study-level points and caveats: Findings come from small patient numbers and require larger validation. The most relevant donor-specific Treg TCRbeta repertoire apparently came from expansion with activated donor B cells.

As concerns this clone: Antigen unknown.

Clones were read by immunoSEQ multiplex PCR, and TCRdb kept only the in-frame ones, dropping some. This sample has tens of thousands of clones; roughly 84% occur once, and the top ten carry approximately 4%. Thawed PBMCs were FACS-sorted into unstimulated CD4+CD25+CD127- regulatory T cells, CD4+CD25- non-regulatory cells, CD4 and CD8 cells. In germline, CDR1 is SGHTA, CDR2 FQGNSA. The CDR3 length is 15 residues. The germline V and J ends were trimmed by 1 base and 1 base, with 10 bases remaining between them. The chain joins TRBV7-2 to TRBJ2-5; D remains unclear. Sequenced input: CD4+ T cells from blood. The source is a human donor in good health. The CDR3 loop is CASSLDPRTQETQYF. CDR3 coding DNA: TGTGCCAGCAGCTTAGATCCGAGGACCCAAGAGACCCAGTACTTC.